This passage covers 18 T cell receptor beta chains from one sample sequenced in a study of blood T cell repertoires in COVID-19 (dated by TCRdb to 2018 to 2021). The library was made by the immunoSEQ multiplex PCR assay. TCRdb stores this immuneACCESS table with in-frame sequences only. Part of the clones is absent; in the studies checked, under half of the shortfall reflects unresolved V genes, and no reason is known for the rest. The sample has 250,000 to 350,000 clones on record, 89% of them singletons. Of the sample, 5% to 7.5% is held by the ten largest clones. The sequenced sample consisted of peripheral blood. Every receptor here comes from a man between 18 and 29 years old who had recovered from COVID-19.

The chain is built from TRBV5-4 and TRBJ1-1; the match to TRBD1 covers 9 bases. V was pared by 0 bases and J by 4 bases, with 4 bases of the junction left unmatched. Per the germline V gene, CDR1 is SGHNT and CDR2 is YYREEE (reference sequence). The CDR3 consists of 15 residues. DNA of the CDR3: TGTGCCAGCAGCTTGGGGGGGACAGGGCGCACTGAAGCTTTCTTT. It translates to CASSLGGTGRTEAFF.

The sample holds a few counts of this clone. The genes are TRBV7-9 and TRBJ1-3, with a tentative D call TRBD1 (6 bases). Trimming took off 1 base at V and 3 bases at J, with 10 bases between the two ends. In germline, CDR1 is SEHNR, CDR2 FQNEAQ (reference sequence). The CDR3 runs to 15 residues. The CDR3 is CASSLVWTDGNTIYF. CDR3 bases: TGTGCCAGCAGCTTAGTCTGGACAGATGGAAACACCATATATTTT.

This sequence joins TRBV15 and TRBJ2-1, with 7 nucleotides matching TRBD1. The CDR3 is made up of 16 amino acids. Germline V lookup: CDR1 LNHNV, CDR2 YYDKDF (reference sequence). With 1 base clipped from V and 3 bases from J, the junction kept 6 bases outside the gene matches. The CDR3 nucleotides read TGTGCCACCAGCAGAGGACGACAGGGACACTACAATGAGCAGTTCTTC. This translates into CATSRGRQGHYNEQFF.

CDR3 region: CATSTPYEQYF. Written as DNA, the CDR3 is TGTGCCACGTCAACACCCTACGAGCAGTACTTC. The genes are TRBV27 and TRBJ2-7; D is ambiguous. This CDR3 region has 11 residues. The germline gives CDR1 MNHEY, CDR2 SMNVEV (reference sequence). V lost 10 bases to trimming and J lost 2 bases, with 9 bases between them.

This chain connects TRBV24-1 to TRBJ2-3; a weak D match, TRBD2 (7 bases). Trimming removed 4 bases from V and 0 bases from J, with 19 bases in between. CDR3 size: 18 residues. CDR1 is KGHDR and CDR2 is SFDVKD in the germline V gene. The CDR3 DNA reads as TGTGCCACCAGTGAAGGGGGGGGACACAAACTGAGCACAGATACGCAGTATTTT. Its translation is CATSEGGGHKLSTDTQYF.

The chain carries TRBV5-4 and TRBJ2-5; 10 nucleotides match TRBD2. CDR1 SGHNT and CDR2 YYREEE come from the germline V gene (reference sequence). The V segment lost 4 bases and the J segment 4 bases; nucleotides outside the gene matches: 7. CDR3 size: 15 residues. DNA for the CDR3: TGTGCCAGCAGCACTAAGCGGGAGGGCGTAGAGACCCAGTACTTC. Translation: CASSTKREGVETQYF. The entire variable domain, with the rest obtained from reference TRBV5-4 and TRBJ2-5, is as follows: ETGVTQSPTHLIKTRGQQVTLRCSSQSGHNTVSWYQQALGQGPQFIFQYYREEENGRGNFPPRFSGLQFPNYSSELNVNALELDDSALYLCASSTKREGVETQYFGPGTRLLVL.

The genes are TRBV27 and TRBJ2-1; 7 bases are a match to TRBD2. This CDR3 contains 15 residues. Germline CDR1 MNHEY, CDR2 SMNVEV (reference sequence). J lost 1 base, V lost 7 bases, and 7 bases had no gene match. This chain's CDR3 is CASIMGGGSYNEQFF. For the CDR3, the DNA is TGTGCCAGCATCATGGGGGGAGGGTCCTACAATGAGCAGTTCTTC.

The CDR3 here is CASREGPYTNTEAFF. The CDR3 nucleotides read TGTGCCAGCAGGGAGGGGCCTTACACGAACACTGAAGCTTTCTTT. The chain carries TRBV6-5 and TRBJ1-1; D is perhaps TRBD1 (5 bases). The V and J ends lost 6 bases and 1 base respectively, with 15 bases between them. CDR3 length: 15 amino acids. Germline lookup yields CDR1 MNHEY and CDR2 SVGAGI.

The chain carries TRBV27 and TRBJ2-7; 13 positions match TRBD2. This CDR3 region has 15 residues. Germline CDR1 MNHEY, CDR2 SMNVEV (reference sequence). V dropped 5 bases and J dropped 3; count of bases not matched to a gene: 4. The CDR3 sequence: CASSLGLAGVYEQYF. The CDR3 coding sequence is TGTGCCAGCAGTCTCGGACTAGCGGGAGTCTACGAGCAGTACTTC.

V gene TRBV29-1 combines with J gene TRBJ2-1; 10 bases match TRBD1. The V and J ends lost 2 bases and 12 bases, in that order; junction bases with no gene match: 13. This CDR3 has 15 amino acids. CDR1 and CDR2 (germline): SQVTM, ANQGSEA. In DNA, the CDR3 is TGCAGCGTTGAACCCTTGACCGGGACAGGGGATCGGCAGTTCTTC. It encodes CSVEPLTGTGDRQFF.

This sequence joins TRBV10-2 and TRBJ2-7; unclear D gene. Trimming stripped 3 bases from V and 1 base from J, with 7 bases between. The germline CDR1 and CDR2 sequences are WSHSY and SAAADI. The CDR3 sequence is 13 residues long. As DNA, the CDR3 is TGCGCCAGCAGTGACCCGGAGTCCTACGAGCAGTACTTC. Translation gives CASSDPESYEQYF.

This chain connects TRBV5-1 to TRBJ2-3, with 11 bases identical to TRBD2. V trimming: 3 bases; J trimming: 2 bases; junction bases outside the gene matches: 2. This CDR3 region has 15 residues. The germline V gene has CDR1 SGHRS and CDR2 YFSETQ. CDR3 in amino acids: CASSSSGGNTDTQYF. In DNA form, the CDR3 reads TGCGCCAGCAGCTCTAGCGGGGGGAACACAGATACGCAGTATTTT.

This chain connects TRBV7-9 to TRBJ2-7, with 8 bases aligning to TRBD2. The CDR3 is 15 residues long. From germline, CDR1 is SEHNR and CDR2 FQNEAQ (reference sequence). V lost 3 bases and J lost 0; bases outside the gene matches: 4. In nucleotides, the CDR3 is TGTGCCAGCAGCTTGCCTGGACTAGCCTCCTACGAGCAGTACTTC. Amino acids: CASSLPGLASYEQYF.

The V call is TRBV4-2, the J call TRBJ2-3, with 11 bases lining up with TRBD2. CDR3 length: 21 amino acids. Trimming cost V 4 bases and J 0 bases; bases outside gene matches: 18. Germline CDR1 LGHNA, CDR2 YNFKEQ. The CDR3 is CASSPRVIAGGTTSSTDTQYF. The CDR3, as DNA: TGTGCCAGCAGCCCCCGAGTGATAGCGGGAGGGACCACATCTAGCACAGATACGCAGTATTTT.

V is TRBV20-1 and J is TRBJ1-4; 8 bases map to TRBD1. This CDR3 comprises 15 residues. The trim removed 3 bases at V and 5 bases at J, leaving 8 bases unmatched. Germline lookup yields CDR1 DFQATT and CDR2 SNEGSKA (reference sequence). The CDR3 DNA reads TGCAGTGCTAGTAACCCGGGACAGGAAAATGAAAAACTGTTTTTT. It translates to CSASNPGQENEKLFF.

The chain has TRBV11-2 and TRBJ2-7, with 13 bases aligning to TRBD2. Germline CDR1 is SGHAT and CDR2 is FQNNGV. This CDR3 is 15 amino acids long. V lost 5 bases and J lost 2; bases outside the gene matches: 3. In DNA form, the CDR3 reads TGTGCCAGCAGCGAACTAGCGGGGGGGACCTACGAGCAGTACTTC. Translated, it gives CASSELAGGTYEQYF.

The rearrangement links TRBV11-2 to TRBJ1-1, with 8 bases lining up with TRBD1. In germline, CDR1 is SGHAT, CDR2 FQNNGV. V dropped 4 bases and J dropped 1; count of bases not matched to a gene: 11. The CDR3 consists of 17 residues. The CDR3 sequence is CASSSTGVRRGNTEAFF. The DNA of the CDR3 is TGTGCCAGCAGCTCGACAGGGGTGAGGAGAGGGAACACTGAAGCTTTCTTT.

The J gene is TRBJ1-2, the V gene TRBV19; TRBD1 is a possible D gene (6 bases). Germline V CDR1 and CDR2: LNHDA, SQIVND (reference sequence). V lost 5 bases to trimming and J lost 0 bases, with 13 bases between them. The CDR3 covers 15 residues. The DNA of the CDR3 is TGTGCCAGTAGTCGGCAGGGGCAGTCTAACTATGGCTACACCTTC. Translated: CASSRQGQSNYGYTF.